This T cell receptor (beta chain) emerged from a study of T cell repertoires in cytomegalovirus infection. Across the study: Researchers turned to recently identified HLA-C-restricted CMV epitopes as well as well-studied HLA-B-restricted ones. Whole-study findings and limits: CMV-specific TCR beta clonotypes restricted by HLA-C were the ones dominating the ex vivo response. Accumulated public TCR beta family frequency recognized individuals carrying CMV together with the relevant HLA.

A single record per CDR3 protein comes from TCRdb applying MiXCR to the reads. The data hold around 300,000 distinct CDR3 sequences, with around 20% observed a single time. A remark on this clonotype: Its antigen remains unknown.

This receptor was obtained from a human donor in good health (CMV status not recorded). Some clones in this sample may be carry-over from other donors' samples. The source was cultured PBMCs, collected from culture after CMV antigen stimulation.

The CDR3 region has the DNA TGCGCCAGCAGCCAAGGGTATGCGAGTAGCTCCTACGAGCAGTACTTC. Protein sequence: CASSQGYASSSYEQYF. The chain combines TRBV4-1 with TRBJ2-7; D gene uncertain. In germline, CDR1 is MGHRA, CDR2 YSYEKL. V was clipped by 1 base and J by 0 bases, with 13 bases between them. The CDR3 runs to 16 residues.